Listed below are T cell receptor beta chains from one sample, sequenced in a study of PD-1 blockade in classical Hodgkin lymphoma. TCRdb's table, derived via immunoSEQ multiplex PCR, lists solely in-frame clones and lacks some. The table records about 110,000 clones, 80% to 90% of them present only once. The source material was peripheral blood mononuclear cells (PBMCs), sampled before the second cycle of nivolumab. Receptors originate from a human donor with classical Hodgkin lymphoma. Each CDR3 is given with its conserved first and last residue. The listing skips clone size in some rows; elsewhere it reads once, few, many or a size class.

v_call: TRBV7-9
clone_size: .
j_call: TRBJ2-6
cdr3_aa: CASSGSGQVSGANVLTF

v_call: TRBV30
clone_size: .
j_call: TRBJ2-3
cdr3_aa: CAWSVSGRASTDTQYF

v_call: TRBV18
clone_size: .
j_call: TRBJ2-1
cdr3_aa: CASSPLAGGTYNEQFF

v_call: TRBV25-1
clone_size: .
j_call: TRBJ1-1
cdr3_aa: CASSESGGAPYTEAFF

v_call: TRBV7-2
clone_size: .
j_call: TRBJ1-1
cdr3_aa: CASSLARENTEAFF

v_call: TRBV19
clone_size: .
j_call: TRBJ2-5
cdr3_aa: CASSGSGRGGETQYF

v_call: TRBV5-1
clone_size: .
j_call: TRBJ2-5
cdr3_aa: CASSSGIAQYF

v_call: TRBV7-9
clone_size: once
j_call: TRBJ2-7
cdr3_aa: CASSLDREIPEQYF

v_call: TRBV27
clone_size: few
j_call: TRBJ1-2
cdr3_aa: CASSSRAANYGYTF

v_call: TRBV28
clone_size: .
j_call: TRBJ1-2
cdr3_aa: CASNRDTYGYTF

v_call: TRBV28
clone_size: .
j_call: TRBJ1-2
cdr3_aa: CASSSPGQGYGYTF

v_call: TRBV7-9
clone_size: .
j_call: TRBJ2-1
cdr3_aa: CASSPEGISYNEQFF

v_call: TRBV27
clone_size: few
j_call: TRBJ1-1
cdr3_aa: CASSPVERNTEAFF

v_call: TRBV19
clone_size: .
j_call: TRBJ2-2
cdr3_aa: CASSITDLGTGELFF

v_call: TRBV4-1
clone_size: .
j_call: TRBJ1-2
cdr3_aa: CASSQDRRGQGNHYGYTF

v_call: TRBV25-1
clone_size: .
j_call: TRBJ2-7
cdr3_aa: CASSDTPTGQYF

v_call: TRBV30
clone_size: .
j_call: TRBJ2-7
cdr3_aa: CASQAGGAYEQYF

v_call: TRBV4-3
clone_size: .
j_call: TRBJ2-3
cdr3_aa: CASSLQGFSTDTQYF

v_call: TRBV29-1
clone_size: .
j_call: TRBJ2-3
cdr3_aa: CSVEDQLLGTDTQYF

v_call: TRBV27
clone_size: .
j_call: TRBJ1-5
cdr3_aa: CASSLSFAGTQPQHF

v_call: TRBV28
clone_size: .
j_call: TRBJ2-3
cdr3_aa: CASSLYRQFTDTQYF

v_call: TRBV6-5
clone_size: .
j_call: TRBJ1-1
cdr3_aa: CASSPGTMNTEAFF

v_call: TRBV20-1
clone_size: few
j_call: TRBJ1-3
cdr3_aa: CSGLAGNTIYF

v_call: TRBV11-2
clone_size: .
j_call: TRBJ2-1
cdr3_aa: CASSLVERIYNEQFF

v_call: TRBV6-5
clone_size: .
j_call: TRBJ2-7
cdr3_aa: CASSYSIPEYEQYF

v_call: TRBV30
clone_size: .
j_call: TRBJ2-7
cdr3_aa: CAWSVQAYNEQYF

v_call: TRBV5-1
clone_size: .
j_call: TRBJ2-7
cdr3_aa: CASSLTGGVYEQYF

v_call: TRBV7-2
clone_size: .
j_call: TRBJ2-1
cdr3_aa: CASSPGGGAPNEQFF